Reported below is one TCR beta chain. The entry originates in a study of T cell changes during pregnancy in multiple sclerosis. Using immunoSEQ multiplex PCR, the repertoire was profiled, and TCRdb retains in-frame clones only, with some absent. The sample lists around 75,000 clones, approximately 95% occurring once. Germline assignment: CDR1 SNHLY and CDR2 FYNNEI. The CDR3 sequence is 14 residues long. With 5 bases removed from V and 1 base from J, the gap between germline ends came to 10 bases. The chain is built from TRBV2 and TRBJ2-3; possible D gene TRBD2, 5 bases. This specimen was CD4+ T cells from peripheral blood mononuclear cells, taken after pregnancy. The source of this sequence is a female donor with multiple sclerosis, enrolled in a pregnancy study. CDR3 in amino acids: CASSSIGGTDTQYF. DNA of the CDR3: TGTGCCAGCAGTTCGATCGGGGGCACAGATACGCAGTATTTT.